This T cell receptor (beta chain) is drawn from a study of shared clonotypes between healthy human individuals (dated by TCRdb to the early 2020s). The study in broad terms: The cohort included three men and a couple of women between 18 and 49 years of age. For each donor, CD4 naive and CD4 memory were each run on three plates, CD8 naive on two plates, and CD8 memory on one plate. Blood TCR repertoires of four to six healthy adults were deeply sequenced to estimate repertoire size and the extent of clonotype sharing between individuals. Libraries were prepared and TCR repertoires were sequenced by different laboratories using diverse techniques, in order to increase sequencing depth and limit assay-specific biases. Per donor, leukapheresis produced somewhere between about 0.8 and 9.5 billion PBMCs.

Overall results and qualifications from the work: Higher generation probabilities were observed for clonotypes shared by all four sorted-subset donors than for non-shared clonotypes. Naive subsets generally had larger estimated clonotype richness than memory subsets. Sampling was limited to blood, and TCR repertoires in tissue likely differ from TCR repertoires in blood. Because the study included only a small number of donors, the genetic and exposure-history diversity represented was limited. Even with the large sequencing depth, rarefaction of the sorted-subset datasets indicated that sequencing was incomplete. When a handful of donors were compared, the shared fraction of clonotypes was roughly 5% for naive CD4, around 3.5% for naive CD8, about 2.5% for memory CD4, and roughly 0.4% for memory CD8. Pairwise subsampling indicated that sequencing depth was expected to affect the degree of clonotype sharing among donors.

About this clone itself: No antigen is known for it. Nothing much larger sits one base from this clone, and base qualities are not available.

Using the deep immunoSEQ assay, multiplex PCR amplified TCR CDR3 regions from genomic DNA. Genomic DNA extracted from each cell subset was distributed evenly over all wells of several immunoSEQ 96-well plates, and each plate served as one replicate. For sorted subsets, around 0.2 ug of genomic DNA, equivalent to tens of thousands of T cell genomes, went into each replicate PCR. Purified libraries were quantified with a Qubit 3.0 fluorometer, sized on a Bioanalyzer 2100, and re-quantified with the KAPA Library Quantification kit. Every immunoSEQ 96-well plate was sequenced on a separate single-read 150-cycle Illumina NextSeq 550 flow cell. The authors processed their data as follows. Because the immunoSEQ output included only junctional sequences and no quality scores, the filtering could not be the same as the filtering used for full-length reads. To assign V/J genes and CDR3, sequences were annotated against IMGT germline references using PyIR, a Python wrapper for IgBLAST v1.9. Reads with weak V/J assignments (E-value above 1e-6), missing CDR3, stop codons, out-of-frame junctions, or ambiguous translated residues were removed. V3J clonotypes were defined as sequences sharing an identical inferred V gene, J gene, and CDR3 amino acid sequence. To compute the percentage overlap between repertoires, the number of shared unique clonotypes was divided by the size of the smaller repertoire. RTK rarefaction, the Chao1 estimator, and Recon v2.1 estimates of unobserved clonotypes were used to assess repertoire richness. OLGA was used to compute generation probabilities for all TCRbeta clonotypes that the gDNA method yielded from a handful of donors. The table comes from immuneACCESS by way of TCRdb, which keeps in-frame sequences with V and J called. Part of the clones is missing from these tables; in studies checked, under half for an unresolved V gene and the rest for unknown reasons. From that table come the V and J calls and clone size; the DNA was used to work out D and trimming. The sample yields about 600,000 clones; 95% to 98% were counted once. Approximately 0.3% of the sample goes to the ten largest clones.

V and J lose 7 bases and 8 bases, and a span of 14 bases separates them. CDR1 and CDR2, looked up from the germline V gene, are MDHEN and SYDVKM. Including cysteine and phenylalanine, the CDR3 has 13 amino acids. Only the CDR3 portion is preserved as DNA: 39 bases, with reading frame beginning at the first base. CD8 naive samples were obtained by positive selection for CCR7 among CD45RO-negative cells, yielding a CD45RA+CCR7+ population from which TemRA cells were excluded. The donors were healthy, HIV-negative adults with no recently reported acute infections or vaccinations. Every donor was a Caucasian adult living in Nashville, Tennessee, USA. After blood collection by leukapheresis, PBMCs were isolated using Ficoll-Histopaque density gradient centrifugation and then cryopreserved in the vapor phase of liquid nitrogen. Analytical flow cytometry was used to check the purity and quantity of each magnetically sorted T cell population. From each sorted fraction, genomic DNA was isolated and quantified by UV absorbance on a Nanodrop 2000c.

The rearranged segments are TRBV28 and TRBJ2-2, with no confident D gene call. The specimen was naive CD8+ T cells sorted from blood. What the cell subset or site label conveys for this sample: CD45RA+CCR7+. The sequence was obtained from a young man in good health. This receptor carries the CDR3 CASTLLGLGELFF. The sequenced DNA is TGTGCCAGCACCCTCCTGGGCCTGGGGGAGCTGTTTTTT.